What follows is one T cell receptor (beta chain) and its context. Its antigen is unidentified. Naive CD8 cells lacked CD45RO and underwent positive selection for CCR7, leaving out terminally differentiated effector memory CD45RA+ cells. The authors distributed each subset's genomic DNA evenly over several immunoSEQ plates. The protocol was immunoSEQ multiplex PCR, while the TCRdb copy is restricted to in-frame clones and leaves out a portion. The repertoire holds about 2.2 million clones, with 93% as singletons. V lost 4 bases and J 5 bases, leaving 15 bases between the germline ends. The CDR3 is made up of 15 amino acids. The germline V gene encodes CDR1 LGHNA and CDR2 YNFKEQ. This entry is derived from a study of shared clonotypes between healthy human individuals. About the research overall: Each donor's CD8 memory used one plate, CD8 naive two, each CD4 subset three.

The study's findings and limits: Clonotype sharing among donors, it was expected, would be affected by sequencing depth.

Input material: naive CD8+ T cells from PBMCs. This TCR came from a man between 18 and 29 years old in good health. Some clones in this sample may be carry-over from other donors' samples. The chain combines TRBV4-2 with TRBJ2-1; a weak D match, TRBD2 (5 bases). The DNA for the CDR3 is TGTGCCAGCAGCCCTATAGCGACTATGAACAATGAGCAGTTCTTC. Protein product: CASSPIATMNNEQFF.